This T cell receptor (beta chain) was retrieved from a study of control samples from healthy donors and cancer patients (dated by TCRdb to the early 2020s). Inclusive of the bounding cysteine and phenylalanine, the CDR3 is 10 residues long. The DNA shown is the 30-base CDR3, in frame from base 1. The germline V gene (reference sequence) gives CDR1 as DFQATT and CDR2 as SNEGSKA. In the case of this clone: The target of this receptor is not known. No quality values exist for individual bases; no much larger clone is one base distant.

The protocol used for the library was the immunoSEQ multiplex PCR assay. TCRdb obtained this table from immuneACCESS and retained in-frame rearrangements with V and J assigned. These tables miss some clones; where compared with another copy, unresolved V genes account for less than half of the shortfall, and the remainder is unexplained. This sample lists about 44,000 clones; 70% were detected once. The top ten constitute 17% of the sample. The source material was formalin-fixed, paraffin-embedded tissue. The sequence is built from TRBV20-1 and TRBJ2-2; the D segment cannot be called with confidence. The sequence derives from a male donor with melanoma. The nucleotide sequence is TGCAGCGTGAGAACCGGGGAGCTGTTTTTT. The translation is CSVRTGELFF.